A single sample is the source of the 30 T cell receptor beta chains below, sequenced in a study of blood T cell repertoires in COVID-19. Repertoires were generated with immunoSEQ multiplex PCR, while TCRdb's copy carries only in-frame clones and drops some. Among about 31,000 clones listed, 80% to 95% were seen once. What was sequenced was peripheral blood. All receptors come from a man in his fifties or sixties with acute or convalescent COVID-19.

The CDR3 sequence is CASSFPGGNYGYTF. DNA of the CDR3: TGTGCCAGCAGTTTCCCGGGAGGCAACTATGGCTACACCTTC. V usage is TRBV28 and J usage is TRBJ1-2; unclear D gene. The V gene lost 3 bases and the J gene lost 2 bases, with 10 bases spanning the gap. CDR1 MDHEN and CDR2 SYDVKM come from the germline V gene. This CDR3 comprises 14 residues.

This clone was seen just once. The chain carries TRBV19 and TRBJ1-5; TRBD1 aligns across 11 bases. The CDR3 totals 15 residues. Germline CDR1 is LNHDA and CDR2 is SQIVND (reference sequence). V trimming: 5 bases; J trimming: 4 bases; junction bases outside the gene matches: 4. CDR3 in DNA: TGTGCCAGTAGTGTGGACAGGGGGCAAAATCAGCCCCAGCATTTT. Amino acids: CASSVDRGQNQPQHF.

The chain couples TRBV7-3 to TRBJ2-2; 11 nucleotides match TRBD1. Germline lookup yields CDR1 SGHTA and CDR2 FQGTGA. The CDR3 runs 16 residues. Trimming took 6 bases from V and 5 from J; bases not matched to a gene: 8. For the CDR3, the DNA is TGTGCCAGCAGAGAGGACAGGGGGCTGGGTACCGGGGAGCTGTTTTTT. Its translation is CASREDRGLGTGELFF.

This clone showed up just once. The chain recombines TRBV2 with TRBJ1-1; no reliable D call. This CDR3 has 14 amino acids. Trimming left V 4 bases short and J 5 bases short, with 14 bases between. Germline-derived CDR1 and CDR2 are SNHLY and FYNNEI. The CDR3 DNA reads as TGTGCCAGCAGTGTTCTGGTGGCGAGGACTGAAGCTTTCTTT. Amino acid sequence: CASSVLVARTEAFF. Together with reference TRBV2 and TRBJ1-1, the CDR3 gives the full variable domain: EPEVTQTPSHQVTQMGQEVILRCVPISNHLYFYWYRQILGQKVEFLVSFYNNEISEKSEIFDDQFSVERPDGSNFTLKIRSTKLEDSAMYFCASSVLVARTEAFFGQGTRLTVV.

The chain combines TRBV6-2 or TRBV6-3 with TRBJ1-1, with TRBD1 matching over 9 bases. V was clipped by 0 bases and J by 0 bases; unmatched bases: 8. The CDR3 consists of 18 residues. CDR1 is MNHEY, CDR2 SVGEGT, per germline. CDR3 nucleotides: TGTGCCAGCAGTTACTCGAGGGGACAGGGACTTGTGAACACTGAAGCTTTCTTT. Its translation: CASSYSRGQGLVNTEAFF.

The rearrangement joins TRBV6-6 to TRBJ1-1, with D tentatively TRBD1 (6 bases). Germline values: CDR1 MNHNY, CDR2 SVGAGI (reference sequence). Trimming took 5 bases from V and 7 from J, leaving 20 bases between them. The CDR3 sequence is 15 residues long. The CDR3 spells CASSTVNAGGGEAFF. For the CDR3, the DNA is TGTGCCAGCAGTACGGTAAACGCTGGGGGCGGTGAAGCTTTCTTT.

This sequence joins TRBV19 and TRBJ2-1, with a weak D call TRBD1 (5 bases). V dropped 6 bases and J dropped 10 bases, with 16 bases sitting between them. This CDR3 region has 13 residues. The V gene's germline CDR1 is LNHDA and CDR2 SQIVND (reference sequence). The CDR3 sequence is CASSPQDSQEQFF. The CDR3 nucleotides are TGTGCCAGTAGCCCTCAAGACAGCCAGGAGCAGTTCTTC.

V gene TRBV19 combines with J gene TRBJ1-5, with TRBD1 matching over 11 bases. Trimming cost V 3 bases and J 5 bases; bases outside gene matches: 3. Germline assignment: CDR1 LNHDA and CDR2 SQIVND (reference sequence). The CDR3 covers 15 residues. CDR3 nucleotides: TGTGCCAGTAGTATCGGACAGGGGGCGTATCAGCCCCAGCATTTT. Protein sequence: CASSIGQGAYQPQHF.

V is TRBV28 and J is TRBJ2-1; the match to TRBD2 covers 9 bases. Germline values: CDR1 MDHEN, CDR2 SYDVKM. J was trimmed by 3 bases and V by 7 bases; bases with no gene match: 7. This CDR3 contains 15 residues. CDR3 protein: CASTSSGSIYNEQFF. For the CDR3, the DNA is TGTGCCAGCACGAGTAGCGGGAGTATCTACAATGAGCAGTTCTTC.

In its sample, this clone was seen a few times. This chain links TRBV5-1 with TRBJ2-2; 8 bases map to TRBD1. This CDR3 has 16 amino acids. Germline lookup yields CDR1 SGHRS and CDR2 YFSETQ. Trimming took 0 bases from V and 7 from J; bases not matched to a gene: 8. The CDR3 loop reads CASSLDGRGQVGELFF. The CDR3 DNA follows: TGCGCCAGCAGCTTGGATGGCAGGGGGCAGGTCGGGGAGCTGTTTTTT.

The chain carries TRBV18 and TRBJ2-1, with D possibly matching TRBD1 (5 bases). Germline CDR1 is KGHSH and CDR2 is LQKENI. CDR3 size: 15 residues. V was cut by 3 bases and J by 4 bases, with 13 bases left in between. The DNA for the CDR3 is TGTGCCAGCTCACCGCGACAGTCGGGTTACAATGAGCAGTTCTTC. It is translated as CASSPRQSGYNEQFF.

This chain uses TRBV7-2 with TRBJ2-1, with a possible D match to TRBD1 (6 bases). This CDR3 has 15 amino acids. CDR1 is SGHTA and CDR2 is FQGNSA in the germline V gene. Trimming cost V 6 bases and J 12 bases, with 24 bases left between them. CDR3 DNA sequence: TGTGCCAGCAGTCTAGGGGGAAGTGGGGCGGCTGGGCAGTTCTTC. As protein: CASSLGGSGAAGQFF.

This clone has a handful of counts. This sequence joins TRBV7-8 and TRBJ1-1; D is ambiguous. V lost 1 base and J lost 8, with 14 bases in between. Germline lookup yields CDR1 SGHVS and CDR2 FQNEAQ. CDR3 length: 14 amino acids. The CDR3 nucleotides read TGTGCCAGCAGCTTAGTAATCGCGGCTGGCGAAGCTTTCTTT. This codes for CASSLVIAAGEAFF.

The rearrangement joins TRBV21-1 to TRBJ2-1; TRBD1, as called in the table, went unchecked against the DNA. TRBV21-1 is a recognized pseudogene. CDR3 length: 16 amino acids. CDR3 coding DNA: TGTGCCAGCAGCAAAGGGGGCAGGGAAGCCTACAATGAGCAGTTCTTC. Translated, it gives CASSKGGREAYNEQFF.

V and J are TRBV12-3 or TRBV12-4 and TRBJ1-1; D remains ambiguous. This CDR3 has 13 residues. Trimming took off 2 bases at V and 1 base at J, with 5 bases between the two ends. The CDR3 DNA is TGTGCCAGCAGTTTAAACAGGAACACTGAAGCTTTCTTT. Translating it yields CASSLNRNTEAFF.

The chain links TRBV11-2 to TRBJ1-1; D is ambiguous. The CDR3 loop spans 13 amino acids. V dropped 3 bases and J dropped 1 base, with 6 bases sitting between them. Germline CDR1 and CDR2: SGHAT and FQNNGV. The CDR3 protein is CASSFVRNTEAFF. The CDR3 DNA is TGTGCCAGCAGCTTTGTCAGGAACACTGAAGCTTTCTTT. Drawing the rest from reference TRBV11-2 and TRBJ1-1, the complete variable domain is EAGVAQSPRYKIIEKRQSVAFWCNPISGHATLYWYQQILGQGPKLLIQFQNNGVVDDSQLPKDRFSAERLKGVDSTLKIQPAKLEDSAVYLCASSFVRNTEAFFGQGTRLTVV.

The CDR3 DNA sequence: TGTGCCAGCAGCCAAGAAGGGAGACACAGGGGCTACGAGCAGTACTTC. Its protein product is CASSQEGRHRGYEQYF. The chain combines TRBV4-2 with TRBJ2-7; TRBD1 agrees at 7 bases. CDR1 is LGHNA, CDR2 YNFKEQ, per germline. V shed 0 bases and J 3 bases; nucleotides not matched to a gene: 8. The CDR3 length is 16 residues.

The chain uses TRBV5-8 and TRBJ1-1; TRBD1 is a possible D gene (6 bases). CDR1 is SGHTS, CDR2 YDEGEE, per germline. V lost 2 bases, J lost 9 bases, and 20 bases lay in between. This CDR3 is built from 15 residues. This CDR3 is CASSFDLVQGRKAFF. The CDR3 DNA follows: TGTGCCAGCAGCTTCGATTTGGTGCAGGGGAGAAAAGCTTTCTTT. Drawing the rest from reference TRBV5-8 and TRBJ1-1, the complete variable domain is EAGVTQSPTHLIKTRGQQATLRCSPISGHTSVYWYQQALGLGLQFLLWYDEGEERNRGNFPPRFSGRQFPNYSSELNVNALELEDSALYLCASSFDLVQGRKAFFGQGTRLTVV.

This clone occurred a few times. As DNA, the CDR3 is TGTGCCAGTAGTTGGCTGTCGGCGGGGTCGAATGAGCAGTTCTTC. Translation gives CASSWLSAGSNEQFF. V and J are TRBV19 and TRBJ2-1; D may be TRBD2 (6 bases). Germline V lookup: CDR1 LNHDA, CDR2 SQIVND (reference sequence). V lost 5 bases to trimming and J lost 7 bases, with 18 bases between them. This CDR3 has 15 amino acids.

Remarks on this clone: A junction end diverges from the germline sequence, so it may reflect a read error. This chain joins TRBV3-1 (or the pseudogene TRBV3-2) and TRBJ1-3; D gene ambiguous. The length of the CDR3 is 15 residues. Germline CDR1 LGHDT, CDR2 YNNKEL (reference sequence). CDR3 protein: CASSQSYTTGNTIYF. For the CDR3, the DNA is TGTGCCAGCAGCCAGTCTTACACTACTGGGAACACCATATATTTT.

This chain connects TRBV7-9 to TRBJ1-4, with D possibly TRBD1 on 5 matching bases. CDR3 length: 14 amino acids. V was shortened by 2 bases and J by 6 bases, with 10 bases between the two germline ends. The germline gives CDR1 SEHNR, CDR2 FQNEAQ (reference sequence). CDR3 amino acids: CASSLTGVDEKLFF. CDR3 sequence (DNA): TGTGCCAGCAGCTTAACGGGGGTAGATGAAAAACTGTTTTTT. The full variable domain, in which reference TRBV7-9 and TRBJ1-4 provide the parts outside the CDR3, is DTGVSQNPRHKITKRGQNVTFRCDPISEHNRLYWYRQTLGQGPEFLTYFQNEAQLEKSRLLSDRFSAERPKGSFSTLEIQRTEQGDSAMYLCASSLTGVDEKLFFGSGTQLSVL.

The chain uses TRBV7-2 and TRBJ2-7, with a weak D call TRBD1 (5 bases). This CDR3 region has 14 residues. Germline V gene lookup returns CDR1 SGHTA and CDR2 FQGNSA. V lost 5 bases and J lost 5, with 16 bases in between. CDR3 nucleotide sequence: TGTGCCAGCAGCACCTGGGAAAGGGGCAACGAGCAGTACTTC. Amino acid sequence: CASSTWERGNEQYF.

This chain uses TRBV5-1 with TRBJ2-1; D remains ambiguous. This CDR3 is built from 13 residues. Looked up from germline, CDR1 is SGHRS and CDR2 is YFSETQ. V lost 5 bases to trimming and J lost 7 bases, with 13 bases between them. For the CDR3, the DNA is TGCGCCAGCAGGTTCGGTAGCCTGAATGAGCAGTTCTTC. This encodes CASRFGSLNEQFF. The whole variable domain, filled in from reference TRBV5-1 and TRBJ2-1, reads KAGVTQTPRYLIKTRGQQVTLSCSPISGHRSVSWYQQTPGQGLQFLFEYFSETQRNKGNFPGRFSGRQFSNSRSEMNVSTLELGDSALYLCASRFGSLNEQFFGPGTRLTVL.

J is TRBJ2-2 and V is TRBV6-5, with 8 nucleotides matching TRBD1. The CDR3 covers 16 residues. J gave up 5 bases and V 0 bases, and 5 bases lay outside the gene matches. The germline V gene has CDR1 MNHEY and CDR2 SVGAGI. CDR3 nucleotides: TGTGCCAGCAGTTACTCTCGCAGGGGGCGAACCGGGGAGCTGTTTTTT. This translates into CASSYSRRGRTGELFF.

The chain links TRBV27 to TRBJ2-5; 11 bases are shared with TRBD2. This CDR3 region has 14 residues. Germline values: CDR1 MNHEY, CDR2 SMNVEV (reference sequence). V dropped 2 bases and J dropped 4; count of bases not matched to a gene: 0. The DNA of the CDR3 is TGTGCCAGCAGTTTAGGACTAGCGGGAGAGACCCAGTACTTC. Translated: CASSLGLAGETQYF.

The chain links TRBV25-1 to TRBJ2-7; TRBD1 is a possible D gene (5 bases). Germline V lookup: CDR1 MGHDK, CDR2 SYGVNS. CDR3 length: 16 amino acids. V shed 2 bases and J shed 0 bases, with 14 bases lying between them. This chain's CDR3 is CASSEQTGSFSYEQYF. CDR3 DNA: TGTGCCAGCAGTGAACAAACAGGTTCCTTCTCCTACGAGCAGTACTTC.

This rearrangement joins TRBV7-2 to TRBJ2-1; D is unclear. Trimming left V 3 bases short and J 0 bases short, with 9 bases between. This CDR3 is built from 15 residues. CDR1 and CDR2 (germline): SGHTA, FQGNSA. The CDR3 sequence is CASSFDPSSYNEQFF. In DNA form, the CDR3 reads TGTGCCAGCAGCTTTGACCCTAGCTCCTACAATGAGCAGTTCTTC.

This clone has a handful of counts. This rearrangement joins TRBV5-1 to TRBJ2-7; 8 bases are shared with TRBD2. Germline CDR1 SGHRS, CDR2 YFSETQ. Unmatched junction bases numbered 5, after V lost 0 bases and J lost 6 bases. The CDR3 is 14 amino acids. As DNA, the CDR3 is TGCGCCAGCAGCTTGGGAGCGGGAGCGTCCGAGCAGTACTTC. This encodes CASSLGAGASEQYF. The full variable domain, completed using reference TRBV5-1 and TRBJ2-7, is KAGVTQTPRYLIKTRGQQVTLSCSPISGHRSVSWYQQTPGQGLQFLFEYFSETQRNKGNFPGRFSGRQFSNSRSEMNVSTLELGDSALYLCASSLGAGASEQYFGPGTRLTVT.

The J gene is TRBJ2-2, the V gene TRBV19; weak D call: TRBD2 (7 bases). The CDR3 totals 15 residues. Germline V lookup: CDR1 LNHDA, CDR2 SQIVND (reference sequence). V was trimmed by 3 bases and J by 5 bases, leaving 13 bases between them. CDR3 coding DNA: TGTGCCAGTAGTATTAAAGGGGGGGTGACCGGGGAGCTGTTTTTT. As protein: CASSIKGGVTGELFF.

The chain links TRBV7-9 to TRBJ2-1, with D perhaps TRBD2 (6 bases). This CDR3 is built from 16 residues. V was pared by 4 bases and J by 6 bases, with 19 bases between. The germline CDR1 and CDR2 sequences are SEHNR and FQNEAQ (reference sequence). The CDR3 DNA reads TGTGCCAGCAGCTCCATTCGGGCGGGAAGGGCCAATGAGCAGTTCTTC. Translation: CASSSIRAGRANEQFF.